This passage covers 16 T cell receptor beta chains from one sample sequenced in a study of Ad26.COV2.S vaccination and SARS-CoV-2 variants. TCRdb keeps only in-frame clones here, not all; method: immunoSEQ multiplex PCR. This sample yields 500,000 or so clones, of which around 85% are seen a single time; about 13% belongs to the top ten. Treatment described: roughly 18 received Ad26.COV2.S at low or high dose, single or two shots; about 5 received placebo; per-sample allocation not given. All samples were drawn on day 63, counting from the first vaccine or placebo injection. The material was peripheral blood, obtained in a trial of Ad26.COV2.S vaccine versus placebo. The receptor source for this set is a person aged 18 to 59 who received the Ad26.COV2.S COVID-19 vaccine or a placebo.

This chain connects TRBV28 to TRBJ1-5; D might be TRBD1 (6 bases). Trimming left V 2 bases short and J 6 bases short, with 17 bases between. The germline V gene has CDR1 MDHEN and CDR2 SYDVKM. This CDR3 has 16 amino acids. The CDR3 is CASSLALRGAGQPQHF. CDR3 DNA sequence: TGTGCCAGCAGTTTAGCCCTCCGGGGGGCGGGTCAGCCCCAGCATTTT.

V gene TRBV5-4 combines with J gene TRBJ2-5, with D possibly TRBD2 on 6 matching bases. Trimming left V 1 base short and J 5 bases short, with 9 bases between. This CDR3 comprises 13 residues. The germline V gene has CDR1 SGHNT and CDR2 YYREEE (reference sequence). Here the CDR3 reads CASSLTGVETQYF. Written as DNA, the CDR3 is TGTGCCAGCAGCTTGACGGGGGTGGAGACCCAGTACTTC.

The chain joins TRBV19 to TRBJ1-2, with 8 bases fitting TRBD1. The V and J ends lost 7 bases and 7 bases, in that order; junction bases with no gene match: 8. CDR3 size: 13 residues. CDR1 and CDR2 from the germline V gene are LNHDA and SQIVND (reference sequence). The CDR3 sequence: CASTSGQVVGYTF. In nucleotides, the CDR3 is TGTGCCAGTACCTCGGGACAGGTGGTTGGCTACACCTTC.

The chain employs TRBV29-1 and TRBJ1-2; 8 bases are shared with TRBD1. Germline V gene data show CDR1 as SQVTM and CDR2 as ANQGSEA. The CDR3 runs to 16 residues. Unmatched junction bases numbered 15, after V lost 5 bases and J lost 4 bases. Here the CDR3 DNA reads TGCAGCGTTTATACCCGGGACAGGTCTCCCTTCTATGGCTACACCTTC. Translated: CSVYTRDRSPFYGYTF.

The rearrangement uses TRBV3-1 (or the pseudogene TRBV3-2) and TRBJ1-2; the D gene is possibly TRBD1 (5 bases). The CDR3 has 16 residues. CDR1 is LGHDT and CDR2 is YNNKEL in the germline V gene (reference sequence). V dropped 1 base and J dropped 8 bases, with 20 bases sitting between them. The CDR3 spells CASSQAPLGGGVGYTF. The CDR3 coding sequence is TGTGCCAGCAGCCAAGCCCCCTTGGGGGGGGGAGTCGGCTACACCTTC.

J is TRBJ2-1 and V is TRBV30, with 11 bases aligning to TRBD2. V lost 4 bases to trimming and J lost 0 bases; unmatched junction nucleotides: 2. The CDR3 sequence is 15 residues long. Germline values: CDR1 GTSNPN, CDR2 SVGIG (reference sequence). CDR3 in DNA: TGTGCCTGGACTAGCGGGAGGTCCTCCTACAATGAGCAGTTCTTC. This gives the protein CAWTSGRSSYNEQFF.

The chain uses TRBV24-1 and TRBJ2-1, with D uncertain. Germline CDR1 KGHDR, CDR2 SFDVKD. The CDR3 is 13 residues long. V lost 0 bases and J lost 4, with 3 bases in between. The CDR3 DNA is TGTGCCACCAGTGATTTGGCGTACAATGAGCAGTTCTTC. The encoded protein is CATSDLAYNEQFF.

This chain links TRBV10-3 with TRBJ2-7; 9 bases are a match to TRBD2. With V trimmed by 2 bases and J by 3 bases, 5 bases remained unmatched. Germline CDR1 reads ENHRY; CDR2 reads SYGVKD. The CDR3 is 15 residues long. This chain's CDR3 is CAISEGASGIYEQYF. CDR3 nucleotides: TGTGCCATCAGTGAGGGGGCTAGCGGGATCTACGAGCAGTACTTC.

This clone has only one observation. The chain uses TRBV28 and TRBJ2-2; 13 nucleotides agree with TRBD2. After removal of 10 bases from V and 7 bases from J, the junction contained 3 bases not matched to a gene. The germline V gene encodes CDR1 MDHEN and CDR2 SYDVKM. The CDR3 has 13 residues. The DNA of the CDR3 is TGTGCCATCGGGACTAGCGGGGACGGGGAGCTGTTTTTT. This codes for CAIGTSGDGELFF.

The gene calls are TRBV25-1 and TRBJ2-7, with TRBD2 identical over 7 bases. Germline V gene lookup returns CDR1 MGHDK and CDR2 SYGVNS. The ends lost 8 bases at V and 3 bases at J; junction bases unmatched: 4. CDR3 length: 12 residues. CDR3: CASGGGSYEQYF. CDR3 bases: TGTGCCAGCGGGGGGGGGAGCTACGAGCAGTACTTC.

The gene calls are TRBV28 and TRBJ1-1; possible D gene TRBD1, 5 bases. CDR3 length equals 12 residues. Germline V gene lookup returns CDR1 MDHEN and CDR2 SYDVKM. Trimming pared 6 bases from V and 9 bases from J, leaving 14 bases between. CDR3 DNA: TGTGCCAGCAGCCTAACCGGGGCCCAAGCTTTCTTT. Its protein product is CASSLTGAQAFF.

CDR3 nucleotide sequence: TGTGCCAGTAGTTTACTAGCGGGAGCCCATACAGATACGCAGTATTTT. This translates into CASSLLAGAHTDTQYF. V gene TRBV19 combines with J gene TRBJ2-3; the match to TRBD2 covers 11 bases. With V trimmed by 5 bases and J by 3 bases, 7 bases remained unmatched. Germline V CDR1 and CDR2: LNHDA, SQIVND (reference sequence). The CDR3 sequence is 16 residues long. Using reference TRBV19 and TRBJ2-3 for the parts outside the CDR3, the full variable domain is DGGITQSPKYLFRKEGQNVTLSCEQNLNHDAMYWYRQDPGQGLRLIYYSQIVNDFQKGDIAEGYSVSREKKESFPLTVTSAQKNPTAFYLCASSLLAGAHTDTQYFGPGTRLTVL.

This chain joins TRBV5-1 and TRBJ2-7, with D uncertain. The CDR3 is 17 residues long. CDR1 SGHRS and CDR2 YFSETQ come from the germline V gene. Trimming left V 2 bases short and J 0 bases short, with 18 bases between. CDR3: CASSFGLLSQDSYEQYF. CDR3 DNA sequence: TGCGCCAGCAGCTTCGGCCTGCTGTCGCAGGACTCCTACGAGCAGTACTTC.

The chain couples TRBV7-2 to TRBJ2-7; 9 bases match TRBD1. Trimming removed 1 base from V and 0 bases from J; junction bases left unmatched: 4. The CDR3 covers 16 residues. Germline CDR1 reads SGHTA; CDR2 reads FQGNSA. CDR3 sequence (DNA): TGTGCCAGCAGCTTAGATGGGACAGGGTCCTCCTACGAGCAGTACTTC. Translating it yields CASSLDGTGSSYEQYF.

The chain uses TRBV9 and TRBJ2-2; 10 nucleotides align to TRBD1. There are 17 residues in the CDR3. The trim removed 0 bases at V and 5 bases at J, leaving 7 bases unmatched. Germline V gene data show CDR1 as SGDLS and CDR2 as YYNGEE. The CDR3 bases are TGTGCCAGCAGCGTAGGATTGCCGGGACAGGGGACCGGGGAGCTGTTTTTT. Translating gives CASSVGLPGQGTGELFF. The full variable domain, its missing parts supplied by reference TRBV9 and TRBJ2-2, is DSGVTQTPKHLITATGQRVTLRCSPRSGDLSVYWYQQSLDQGLQFLIQYYNGEERAKGNILERFSAQQFPDLHSELNLSSLELGDSALYFCASSVGLPGQGTGELFFGEGSRLTVL.

The chain is built from TRBV27 and TRBJ1-4; the D gene is possibly TRBD1 (5 bases). The CDR3 covers 21 residues. The V gene lost 6 bases and the J gene lost 0 bases, with 29 bases spanning the gap. CDR1 MNHEY and CDR2 SMNVEV come from the germline V gene (reference sequence). Written as DNA, the CDR3 is TGTGCCAGCAGCCCTATCGGGCGTATCCCGGGACGGATTGCAACTAATGAAAAACTGTTTTTT. Translating it yields CASSPIGRIPGRIATNEKLFF. The variable domain in full, with the rest retrieved from reference TRBV27 and TRBJ1-4, is EAQVTQNPRYLITVTGKKLTVTCSQNMNHEYMSWYRQDPGLGLRQIYYSMNVEVTDKGDVPEGYKVSRKEKRNFPLILESPSPNQTSLYFCASSPIGRIPGRIATNEKLFFGSGTQLSVL.